This TCR beta chain appears in the sequencing data of a study of blood T cell repertoires in COVID-19. As for the study in general: COVID-19 samples collected from the United States, Italy and Spain covered acute and convalescent phases.

Source study methods: Reference gene primers were amplified, and this amplification served to estimate nucleated cell counts. Using immunoSEQ multiplex PCR, the repertoire was profiled, and TCRdb retains in-frame clones only, with some absent. Clonal size and the V and J genes are those of that table, whereas D and trimming came from the DNA. Of 100,000 or so clones listed, roughly 92% are singletons. Germline V gene data show CDR1 as SGHAT and CDR2 as FQNNGV. The junction had 4 bases not matched to a gene; V was cut back by 2 bases and J by 6 bases. The CDR3 contains 13 residues. J is TRBJ2-7 and V is TRBV11-2, with 7 bases aligning to TRBD1. The material sequenced was peripheral blood. This TCR derives from a woman in her forties or fifties with COVID-19, enrolled during active disease. CDR3 DNA sequence: TGTGCCAGCAGCTTAACGCCAGGGGGCGAGCAGTACGTC. Its protein is CASSLTPGGEQYV.